This T cell receptor (beta chain) was found in a study of spatial heterogeneity in lung cancer. Study-wide results and limits: The study found that ubiquitous and regional expanded TCR counts tracked ubiquitous and regional nonsynonymous mutations, respectively. In tumors, expanded intratumoral alpha and beta TCR counts tracked mutation counts.

By its share, this clonotype is medium-sized. Its antigen is as yet unknown. TCRdb processed the 5' RACE reads anew with MiXCR; each CDR3 protein has one entry. In the table there are 20,000 to 30,000 distinct CDR3 sequences, 8% to 10% of which are singletons. The sample's time point: sample taken at primary tumor resection. There are 16 residues in the CDR3. Per the germline V gene, CDR1 is MDHEN and CDR2 is SYDVKM. The ends were cut back, 6 bases at V and 0 bases at J, with 15 bases in the middle. Sequenced material: lung tumor tissue, taken at surgery. The rearrangement links TRBV28 to TRBJ2-4; D remains ambiguous. This receptor was taken from a male donor with early-stage non-small cell lung cancer. CDR3 sequence: CASSPSGTLAKNIQYF. CDR3 DNA: TGTGCCAGCAGCCCTTCAGGCACCCTAGCCAAAAACATTCAGTACTTC.